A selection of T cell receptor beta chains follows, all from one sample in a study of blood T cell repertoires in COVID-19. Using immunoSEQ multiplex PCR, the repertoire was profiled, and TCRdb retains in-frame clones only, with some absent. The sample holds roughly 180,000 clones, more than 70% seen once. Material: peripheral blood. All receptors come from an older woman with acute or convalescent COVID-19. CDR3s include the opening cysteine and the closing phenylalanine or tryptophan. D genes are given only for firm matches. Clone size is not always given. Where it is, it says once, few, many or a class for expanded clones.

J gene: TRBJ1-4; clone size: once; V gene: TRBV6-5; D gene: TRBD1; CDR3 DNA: TGTGCCAGCGGAGAGGGGGCAGTTGAAAAACTGTTTTTT; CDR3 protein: CASGEGAVEKLFF
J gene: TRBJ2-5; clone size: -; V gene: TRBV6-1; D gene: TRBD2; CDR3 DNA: TGTGCCAGCAGTGAAGAACGGTGGGAGGGGACCCAGTACTTC; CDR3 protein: CASSEERWEGTQYF
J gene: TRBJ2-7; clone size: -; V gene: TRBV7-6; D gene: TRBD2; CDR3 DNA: TGTGCCAGCAGCTTATACGACAGGGATGCGGGAGGGACCTACGAGCAGTACTTC; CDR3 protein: CASSLYDRDAGGTYEQYF
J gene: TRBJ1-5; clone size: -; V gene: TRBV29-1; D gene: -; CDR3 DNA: TGCAGCGTGGCAGGGGTGCGAGGACAGCCCCAGCATTTT; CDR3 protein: CSVAGVRGQPQHF
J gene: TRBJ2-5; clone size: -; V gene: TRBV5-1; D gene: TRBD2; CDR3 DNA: TGCGCCAGCAGGGAGGCGGGACTAGCGAAAGAGACCCAGTACTTC; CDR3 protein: CASREAGLAKETQYF
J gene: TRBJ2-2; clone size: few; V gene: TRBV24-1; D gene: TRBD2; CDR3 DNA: TGTGCCACCAGTGATAGCGGGAGGGGGACCGGGGAGCTGTTTTTT; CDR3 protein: CATSDSGRGTGELFF
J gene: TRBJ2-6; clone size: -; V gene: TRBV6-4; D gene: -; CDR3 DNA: TGTGCCAGCGCACAGGTTCGTGGGGCCAACGTCCTGACTTTC; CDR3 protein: CASAQVRGANVLTF
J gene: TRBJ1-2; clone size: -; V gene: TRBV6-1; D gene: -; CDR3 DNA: TGTGCCAGCAGTCCCATTAACTATGGCTACACCTTC; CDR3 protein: CASSPINYGYTF
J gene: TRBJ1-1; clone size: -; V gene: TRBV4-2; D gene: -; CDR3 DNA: TGTGCCAGCAGCCTAGGGGCCGCCGGGGGGACTGAAGCTTTCTTT; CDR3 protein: CASSLGAAGGTEAFF
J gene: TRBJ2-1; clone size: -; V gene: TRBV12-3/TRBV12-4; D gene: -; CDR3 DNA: TGTGCCAGCAGTTTACACACCAGGGAGCAGTTCTTC; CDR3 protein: CASSLHTREQFF
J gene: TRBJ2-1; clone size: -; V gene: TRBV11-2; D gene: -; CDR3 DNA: TGTGCCAGCAGCCGATCAGCGGGTTCCTACAATGAGCAGTTCTTC; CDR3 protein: CASSRSAGSYNEQFF
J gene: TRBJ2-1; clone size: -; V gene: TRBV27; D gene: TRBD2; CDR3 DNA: TGTGCCAGCAGTTTTCTCCCGGGACTAGCGAACAATGAGCAGTTCTTC; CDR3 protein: CASSFLPGLANNEQFF
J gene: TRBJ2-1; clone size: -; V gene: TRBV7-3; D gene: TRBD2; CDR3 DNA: TGTGCCAGCTCACCCTTGGGGCTAGCGGGAAGTGAGCAGTTCTTC; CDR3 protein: CASSPLGLAGSEQFF
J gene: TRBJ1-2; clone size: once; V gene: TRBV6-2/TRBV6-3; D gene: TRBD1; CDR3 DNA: TGTGCCAGCAGTTCTGCCCCTTACAGGGGCCCGGACTATGGCTACACCTTC; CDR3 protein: CASSSAPYRGPDYGYTF
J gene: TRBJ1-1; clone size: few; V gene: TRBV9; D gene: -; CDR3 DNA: TGTGCCAGCAGTGGTGTGGGGGCTGGGACTGAAGCTTTCTTT; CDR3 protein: CASSGVGAGTEAFF
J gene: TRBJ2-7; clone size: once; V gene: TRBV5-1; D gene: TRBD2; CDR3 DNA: TGCGCCAGCAGCTTGGCTAGCGGGGTGGCCTACGAGCAGTACTTC; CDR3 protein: CASSLASGVAYEQYF
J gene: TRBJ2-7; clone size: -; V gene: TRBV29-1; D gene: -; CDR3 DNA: TGCAGCGTGCGAACTTCCAACGAGCAGTACTTC; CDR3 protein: CSVRTSNEQYF
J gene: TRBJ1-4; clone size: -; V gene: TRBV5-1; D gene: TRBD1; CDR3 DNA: TGCGCCAGCAGCTTGAGGGGGACAGGGGCCGCTTCGGGTGAAAAACTGTTTTTT; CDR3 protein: CASSLRGTGAASGEKLFF
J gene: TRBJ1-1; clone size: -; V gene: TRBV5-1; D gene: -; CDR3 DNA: TGCGCCAGCAACCGGGACACCGGGAACACTGAAGCTTTCTTT; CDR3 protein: CASNRDTGNTEAFF
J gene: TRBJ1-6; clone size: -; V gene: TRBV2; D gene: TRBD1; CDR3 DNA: TGTGCCAGCAGTGAAAGGACAGGGGATGGTTCACCCCTCCACTTT; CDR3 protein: CASSERTGDGSPLHF
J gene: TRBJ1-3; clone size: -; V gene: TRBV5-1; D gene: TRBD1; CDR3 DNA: TGCGCCAGCAGCTTGGAGGCCGCCGGGACAGGGCACTCTGGAAACACCATATATTTT; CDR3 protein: CASSLEAAGTGHSGNTIYF
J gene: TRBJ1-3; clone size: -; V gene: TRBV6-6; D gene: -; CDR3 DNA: TGTGCCAGCAGTTACGACTACTCTGGAAACACCATATATTTT; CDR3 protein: CASSYDYSGNTIYF
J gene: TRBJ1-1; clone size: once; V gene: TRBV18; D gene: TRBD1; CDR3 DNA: TGTGCCAGCTCACCATCCGAAGGGACAGTCGGCACTGAAGCTTTCTTT; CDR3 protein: CASSPSEGTVGTEAFF
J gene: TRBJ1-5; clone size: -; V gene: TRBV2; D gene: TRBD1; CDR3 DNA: TGTGCCAGCAGCGCTGGGACAGGGCATAGCAATCAGCCCCAGCATTTT; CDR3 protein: CASSAGTGHSNQPQHF
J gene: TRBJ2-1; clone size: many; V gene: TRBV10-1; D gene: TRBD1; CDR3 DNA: TGCGCCAGGCCGGGACAGCCCCTAAGTGGTGAGCAGTTCTTC; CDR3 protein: CARPGQPLSGEQFF